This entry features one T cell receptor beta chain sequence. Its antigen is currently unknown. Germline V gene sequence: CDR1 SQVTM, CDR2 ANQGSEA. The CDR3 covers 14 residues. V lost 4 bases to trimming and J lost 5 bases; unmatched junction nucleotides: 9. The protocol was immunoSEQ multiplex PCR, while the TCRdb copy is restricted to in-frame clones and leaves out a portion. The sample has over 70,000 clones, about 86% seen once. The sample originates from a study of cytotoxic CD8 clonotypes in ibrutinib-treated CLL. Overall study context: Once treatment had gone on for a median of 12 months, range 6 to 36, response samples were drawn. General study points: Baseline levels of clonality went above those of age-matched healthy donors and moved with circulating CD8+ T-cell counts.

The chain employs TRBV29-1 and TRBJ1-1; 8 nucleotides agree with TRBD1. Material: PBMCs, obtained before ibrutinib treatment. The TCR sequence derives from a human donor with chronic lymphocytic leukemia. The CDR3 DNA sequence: TGCAGCGTTGCGGACAGGGCGGAATTAACTGAAGCTTTCTTT. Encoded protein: CSVADRAELTEAFF. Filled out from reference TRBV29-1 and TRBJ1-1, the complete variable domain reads SAVISQKPSRDICQRGTSLTIQCQVDSQVTMMFWYRQQPGQSLTLIATANQGSEATYESGFVIDKFPISRPNLTFSTLTVSNMSPEDSSIYLCSVADRAELTEAFFGQGTRLTVV.